Below are 5 T cell receptor beta chains sequenced from a single sample in a study of CD8 T cells in Susac syndrome. Reverse transcription of about 0.5 to 1 ug RNA was performed with random hexamers. TCRdb called the immunoSEQ multiplex PCR reads again in MiXCR, with one record for every CDR3 protein. The sample lists about 210,000 distinct CDR3 sequences; 95% were seen once. Specimen: CD4+ T cells from PBMCs. These receptor sequences come from a human donor with multiple sclerosis.

The rearrangement uses TRBV18 and TRBJ2-1; the match to TRBD1 covers 7 bases. V lost 2 bases and J lost 5; bases outside the gene matches: 3. The CDR3 length is 14 residues. Germline V lookup: CDR1 KGHSH, CDR2 LQKENI. The CDR3 region is CASSPKGQNNEQFF. CDR3 in DNA: TGTGCCAGCTCACCAAAGGGACAGAACAATGAGCAGTTCTTC.

The chain carries TRBV20-1 and TRBJ2-2, with D perhaps matching TRBD1 (5 bases). Germline V gene lookup returns CDR1 DFQATT and CDR2 SNEGSKA (reference sequence). The CDR3 is 13 amino acids. V lost 5 bases, J lost 4 bases, and 11 bases lay in between. The CDR3 DNA is TGCAGTGCTCCGGTACAGGTCACCGGGGAGCTGTTTTTT. Encoded protein: CSAPVQVTGELFF.

V and J are TRBV9 and TRBJ2-7, with a possible D match to TRBD1 (5 bases). V gave up 4 bases and J gave up 0 bases, with 11 bases separating them. In germline, CDR1 is SGDLS, CDR2 YYNGEE. This CDR3 comprises 14 residues. CDR3 sequence (DNA): TGTGCCAGCAGCCGACCAGGGAACTCCTACGAGCAGTACTTC. Translation gives CASSRPGNSYEQYF.

The chain carries TRBV6-2 or TRBV6-3 and TRBJ1-2; possible D gene TRBD1, 6 bases. The CDR3 loop spans 13 amino acids. Trimming took off 2 bases at V and 4 bases at J, with 8 bases between the two ends. Germline values: CDR1 MNHEY, CDR2 SVGEGT. The CDR3 sequence: CASSYGTSYGYTF. In nucleotides, the CDR3 is TGTGCCAGCAGTTACGGGACAAGCTATGGCTACACCTTC.

This chain joins TRBV7-9 and TRBJ2-5, with 13 bases fitting TRBD2. With V trimmed by 4 bases and J by 9 bases, 17 bases remained unmatched. Germline V gives CDR1 SEHNR, CDR2 FQNEAQ (reference sequence). The CDR3 covers 18 residues. CDR3 nucleotides: TGTGCCAGCAGCTCTACGAAAAAACTAGCGGGAGGGCTCATGGCCCAGTACTTC. Its translation is CASSSTKKLAGGLMAQYF.